This T cell receptor (beta chain) emerged from a study of T cell responses to AZD1222 COVID-19 vaccine. This CDR3 contains 16 residues. V trimming: 0 bases; J trimming: 4 bases; junction bases outside the gene matches: 5. Germline V gives CDR1 ENHRY, CDR2 SYGVKD. Sequencing was performed with immunoSEQ multiplex PCR; in TCRdb, only in-frame clones are kept and a portion is missing. Of approximately 150,000 clones listed, 85% to 95% are singletons. This clone is categorized as medium-sized (0.01 to 0.1%). This sequence joins TRBV10-3 and TRBJ2-3, with 9 positions matching TRBD1. The sample consisted of peripheral blood, taken on day 0 of AZD1222 vaccination. The source of this sequence is an adult in good health. The CDR3 region has the DNA TGTGCCATCAGTGAGTCGCCTGGGACAGGGTCAGATACGCAGTATTTT. Translation: CAISESPGTGSDTQYF.